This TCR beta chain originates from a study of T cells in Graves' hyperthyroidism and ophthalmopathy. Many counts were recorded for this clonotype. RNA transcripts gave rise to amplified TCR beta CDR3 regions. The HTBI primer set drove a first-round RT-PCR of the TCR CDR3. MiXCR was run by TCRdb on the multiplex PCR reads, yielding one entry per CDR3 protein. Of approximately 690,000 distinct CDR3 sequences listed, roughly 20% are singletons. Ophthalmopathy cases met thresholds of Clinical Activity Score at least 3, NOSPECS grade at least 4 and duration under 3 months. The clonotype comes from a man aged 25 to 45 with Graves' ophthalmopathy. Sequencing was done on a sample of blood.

The chain's CDR3 is CASSLKLAGGDNEQFF. CDR3 coding DNA: TGTGCCAGCAGCTTAAAGCTAGCGGGAGGAGACAATGAGCAGTTCTTC. The chain carries TRBV11-2 and TRBJ2-1; 11 nucleotides match TRBD2. J was trimmed by 5 bases and V by 2 bases; bases with no gene match: 5. The CDR3 length is 16 residues. Germline V lookup: CDR1 SGHAT, CDR2 FQNNGV.